This T cell receptor (beta chain) was observed in a study of blood T cell repertoires in COVID-19. Study context: The origin of the acute and convalescent COVID-19 samples was the United States, Italy and Spain. Nucleic acid was either cDNA or gDNA, and it came from T cells, B-cell-depleted T cells, or PBMCs.

This clone occurred a few times. Original methodology: Amplified reference gene primers provided the basis for estimating nucleated cell counts. Using immunoSEQ multiplex PCR, the repertoire was profiled, and TCRdb retains in-frame clones only, with some absent. The V and J calls and clone size are taken from that table; D and trimming were inferred from the DNA. The data contain approximately 13,000 clones, around 73% of them seen just once; the ten biggest clones take up 9.7%. The TCR comes from a man between 65 and 85 years old with acute or convalescent COVID-19. Sequenced material: peripheral blood.

The CDR3 sequence: CASSPWKGGPSGNTIYF. The CDR3 DNA follows: TGTGCCAGCTCACCATGGAAAGGGGGACCCTCTGGAAACACCATATATTTT. The chain uses TRBV18 and TRBJ1-3; perhaps TRBD1 as D (6 bases). The CDR3 runs 17 residues. Germline lookup yields CDR1 KGHSH and CDR2 LQKENI. V dropped 2 bases and J dropped 0 bases, with 14 bases sitting between them.